The clone carrying this T cell receptor beta chain was picked up a small number of times. Its antigen is unidentified. One entry per CDR3 protein, called by TCRdb with MiXCR from the RT-PCR reads. There are some 3,300 distinct CDR3 sequences in the sample; approximately 80% occur only once, and about 3.7% lies in the top ten. The CDR3 contains 12 residues. Germline CDR1 reads MNHNS; CDR2 reads SASEGT. V was shortened by 6 bases and J by 6 bases, with 11 bases between the two germline ends. The data belong to a study of yellow fever vaccine responses in identical twins. The study's findings and limits: As reported, the vaccine T cell response of twins seemed partly convergent and partly personalized.

The source was T cells from blood (PBMCs), unsorted or a sorted subset (not recorded which), collected before or after yellow fever vaccination (not recorded which). This chain joins TRBV6-1 and TRBJ1-2, with a weak D call TRBD1 (5 bases). The receptor comes from a woman between 18 and 30 years old who received the yellow fever vaccine. CDR3: CASRGPANGYTF. CDR3 DNA sequence: TGTGCCAGCAGGGGGCCGGCGAATGGCTACACCTTC.